This T cell receptor beta chain is drawn from a study of cytotoxic CD8 clonotypes in ibrutinib-treated CLL. The repertoire was sequenced with immunoSEQ multiplex PCR; TCRdb's copy has only in-frame clones and lacks some. This sample has hundreds of thousands of clones; around 70% occur once, and the top ten carry 15%. The CDR3 runs 14 residues. Deletions cut 3 bases from V and 2 bases from J, with 12 bases between. Germline CDR1 reads SGDLS; CDR2 reads YYNGEE. The sample consisted of PBMCs, taken after 24 months of ibrutinib treatment. The chain links TRBV9 to TRBJ2-7; D gene unclear. The TCR originated in a human donor with chronic lymphocytic leukemia. CDR3 protein: CASSDRVYPYEQYF. Here the CDR3 DNA reads TGTGCCAGCAGCGACCGGGTTTACCCCTACGAGCAGTACTTC.